Described below is a single TCR beta chain sequence and its context. This clonotype was seen at least ten times. Its cognate antigen has yet to be identified. Base quality data are lacking; no much larger clone is found one base away. The data originate from a study of T cell repertoires in cytomegalovirus infection (dated by TCRdb to the late 2010s). Broadly, across the study: The HLA type of each donor mattered for the analysis, because public TCR beta signatures pointed to carriage of CMV infection along with the matching HLA type.

The CDR1 and CDR2 encoded by the germline V gene are SGHNT and YENEEA. The CDR3, cysteine through phenylalanine, is 14 amino acids long. Kept here is only the CDR3 DNA, which spans 42 bases and is read in frame from base 1. V and J are trimmed by 4 bases and 3 bases, and the gene matches miss 4 bases of the junction. What the study reported, not specific to this receptor: In both this cohort and an independent cohort of 350 to 400 donors, the cumulative frequency of public TCR beta family members distinguished carriers of CMV infection plus the relevant HLA type. The ex vivo response was dominated by HLA-C-restricted CMV-specific TCR beta clonotypes, which also provided the single most frequent clonotype in two of eight donors.

The sequencing machine was an Illumina HiSeq 1500. The raw public data were reprocessed by TCRdb itself: fastp quality trimming at Q25, MiXCR clonotype calling, in-frame beta chains only. Every distinct CDR3 protein forms one entry, paired with its most common genes and DNA. Counted in this sample were about 100,000 distinct CDR3 sequences; around 22% of them appeared once. About 39% of the sample rests with the top ten. Sequencing was carried out using CD8+ T cells from PBMCs. The receptor was isolated from a human donor in good health (CMV status not recorded). Some clones in this sample may be carry-over from other donors' samples. The V gene is TRBV11-3 and the J gene is TRBJ2-7; a stretch of 9 junction bases matches TRBD1. The CDR3 region has the sequence CASSSGQGDYEQYF. At the DNA level, the sequence is TGTGCCAGCAGCTCGGGACAGGGAGACTACGAGCAGTACTTC. Reference TRBV11-3 and TRBJ2-7 proteins supply the regions before and after the CDR3; the full variable domain is: EAGVVQSPRYKIIEKKQPVAFWCNPISGHNTLYWYLQNLGQGPELLIRYENEEAVDDSQLPKDRFSAERLKGVDSTLKIQPAELGDSAVYLCASSSGQGDYEQYFGPGTRLTVT.